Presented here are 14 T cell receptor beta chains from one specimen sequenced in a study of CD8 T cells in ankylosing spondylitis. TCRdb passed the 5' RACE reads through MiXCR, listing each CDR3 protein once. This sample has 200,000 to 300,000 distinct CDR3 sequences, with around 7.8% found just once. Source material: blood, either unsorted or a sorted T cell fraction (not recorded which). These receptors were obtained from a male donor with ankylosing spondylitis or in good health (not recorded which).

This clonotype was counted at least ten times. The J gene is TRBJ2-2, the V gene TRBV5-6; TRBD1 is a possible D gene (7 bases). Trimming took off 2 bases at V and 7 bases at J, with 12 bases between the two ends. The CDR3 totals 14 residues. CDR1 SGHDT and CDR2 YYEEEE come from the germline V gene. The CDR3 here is CASSFPGGGGELFF. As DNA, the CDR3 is TGTGCCAGCAGCTTTCCAGGGGGAGGCGGGGAGCTGTTTTTT. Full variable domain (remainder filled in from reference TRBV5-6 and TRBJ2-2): DAGVTQSPTHLIKTRGQQVTLRCSPKSGHDTVSWYQQALGQGPQFIFQYYEEEERQRGNFPDRFSGHQFPNYSSELNVNALLLGDSALYLCASSFPGGGGELFFGEGSRLTVL.

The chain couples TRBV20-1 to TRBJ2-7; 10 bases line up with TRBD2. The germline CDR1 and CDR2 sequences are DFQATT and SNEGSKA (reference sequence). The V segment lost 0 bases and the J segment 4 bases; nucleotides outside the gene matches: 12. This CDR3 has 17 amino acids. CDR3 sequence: CSARDRASGSVAYEQYF. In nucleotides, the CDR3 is TGCAGTGCTAGAGATCGGGCTAGCGGGAGTGTGGCGTACGAGCAGTACTTC.

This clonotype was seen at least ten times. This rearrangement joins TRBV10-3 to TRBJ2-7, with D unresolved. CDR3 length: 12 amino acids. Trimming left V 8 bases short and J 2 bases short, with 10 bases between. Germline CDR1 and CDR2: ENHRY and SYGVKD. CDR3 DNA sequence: TGTGCCATCGCCGAAAATGCCTACGAGCAGTACTTC. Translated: CAIAENAYEQYF.

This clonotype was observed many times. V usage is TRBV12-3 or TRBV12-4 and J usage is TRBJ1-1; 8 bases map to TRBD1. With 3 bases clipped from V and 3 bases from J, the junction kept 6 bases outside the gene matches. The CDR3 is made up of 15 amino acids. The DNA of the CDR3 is TGTGCCAGCAGTTTCTCAGGCAGGGGGCACACTGAAGCTTTCTTT. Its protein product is CASSFSGRGHTEAFF.

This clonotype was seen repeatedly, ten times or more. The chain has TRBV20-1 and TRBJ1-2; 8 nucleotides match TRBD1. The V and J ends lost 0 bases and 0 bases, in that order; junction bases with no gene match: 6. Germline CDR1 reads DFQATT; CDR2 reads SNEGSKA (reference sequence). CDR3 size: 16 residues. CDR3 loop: CSARDRQGASNYGYTF. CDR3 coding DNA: TGCAGTGCTAGAGATCGTCAGGGGGCGTCTAACTATGGCTACACCTTC.

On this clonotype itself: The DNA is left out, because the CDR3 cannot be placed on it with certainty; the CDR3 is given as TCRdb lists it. CDR3 in amino acids: CASSQTGTGPGSCFF. The chain uses TRBV7-2 and TRBJ2-2; the listed D gene, TRBD1, was not tested against the DNA. Germline CDR1 and CDR2: SGHTA and FQGNSA. With termini counted, the CDR3 has 15 amino acids.

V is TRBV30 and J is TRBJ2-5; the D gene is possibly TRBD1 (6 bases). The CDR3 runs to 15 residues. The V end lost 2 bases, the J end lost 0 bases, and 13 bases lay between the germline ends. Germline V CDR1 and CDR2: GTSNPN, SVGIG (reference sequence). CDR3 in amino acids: CAWSPGHDYQETQYF. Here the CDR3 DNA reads TGTGCCTGGAGTCCGGGACACGATTACCAAGAGACCCAGTACTTC.

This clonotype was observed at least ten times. The CDR3 DNA reads as TGTGCCAGCTCACCACCTGTGAGGGGTAATGCCAAAAACATTCAGTACTTC. Its translation: CASSPPVRGNAKNIQYF. V and J are TRBV18 and TRBJ2-4; D is possibly TRBD1 or TRBD2 (5 bases each). V gave up 0 bases and J gave up 1 base, with 13 bases separating them. CDR1 and CDR2 (germline): KGHSH, LQKENI. The CDR3 length is 17 residues.

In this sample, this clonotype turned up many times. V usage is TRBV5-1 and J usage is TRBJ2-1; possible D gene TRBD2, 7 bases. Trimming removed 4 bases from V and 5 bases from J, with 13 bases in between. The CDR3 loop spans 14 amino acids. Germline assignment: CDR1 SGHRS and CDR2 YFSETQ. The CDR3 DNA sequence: TGCGCCAGCAGCGGGGGGGGCGTAAACAATGAGCAGTTCTTC. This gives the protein CASSGGGVNNEQFF.

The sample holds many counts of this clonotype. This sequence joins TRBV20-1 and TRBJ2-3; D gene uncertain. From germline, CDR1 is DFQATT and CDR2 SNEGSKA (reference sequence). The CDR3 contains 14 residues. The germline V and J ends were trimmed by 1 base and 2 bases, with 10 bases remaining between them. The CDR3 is CSARASIFTDTQYF. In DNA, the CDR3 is TGCAGTGCTAGAGCGTCTATCTTCACAGATACGCAGTATTTT.

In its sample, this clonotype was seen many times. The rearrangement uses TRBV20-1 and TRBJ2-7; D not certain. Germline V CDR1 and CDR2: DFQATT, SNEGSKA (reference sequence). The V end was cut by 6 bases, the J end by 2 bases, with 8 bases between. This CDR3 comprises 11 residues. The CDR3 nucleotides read TGCAGTGCGAGTGAAACCTACGAGCAGTACTTC. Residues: CSASETYEQYF.

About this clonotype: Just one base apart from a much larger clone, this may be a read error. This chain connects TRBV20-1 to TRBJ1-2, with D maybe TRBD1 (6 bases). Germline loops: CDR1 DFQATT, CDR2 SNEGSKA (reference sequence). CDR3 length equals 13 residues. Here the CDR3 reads CSAWGALNYGHTF. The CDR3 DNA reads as TGCAGTGCTTGGGGGGCACTTAACTATGGCCACACCTTC.

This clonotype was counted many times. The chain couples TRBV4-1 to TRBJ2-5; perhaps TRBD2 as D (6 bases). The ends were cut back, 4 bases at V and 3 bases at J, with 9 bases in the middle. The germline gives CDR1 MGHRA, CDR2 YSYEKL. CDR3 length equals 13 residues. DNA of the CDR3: TGCGCCAGCAGCCGGGGACTTAAAGAGACCCAGTACTTC. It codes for CASSRGLKETQYF.

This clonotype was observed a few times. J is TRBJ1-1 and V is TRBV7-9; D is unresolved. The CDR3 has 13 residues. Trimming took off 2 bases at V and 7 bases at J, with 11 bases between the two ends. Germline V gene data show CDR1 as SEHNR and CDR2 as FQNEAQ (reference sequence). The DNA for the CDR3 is TGTGCCAGCAGCTTAATTGGCGCGAGTGAAGCTTTCTTT. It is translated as CASSLIGASEAFF.